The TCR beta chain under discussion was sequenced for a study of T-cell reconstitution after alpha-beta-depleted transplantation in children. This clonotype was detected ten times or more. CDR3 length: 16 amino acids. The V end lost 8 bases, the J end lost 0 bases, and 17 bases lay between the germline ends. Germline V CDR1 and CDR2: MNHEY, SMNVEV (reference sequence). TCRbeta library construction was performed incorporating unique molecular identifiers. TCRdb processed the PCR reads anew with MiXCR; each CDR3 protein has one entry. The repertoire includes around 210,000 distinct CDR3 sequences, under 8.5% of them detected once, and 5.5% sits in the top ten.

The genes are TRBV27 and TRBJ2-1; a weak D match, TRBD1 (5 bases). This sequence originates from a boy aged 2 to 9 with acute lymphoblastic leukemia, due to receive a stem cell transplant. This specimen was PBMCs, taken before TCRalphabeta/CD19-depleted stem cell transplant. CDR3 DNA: TGTGCCAGCCGCGTAACAGGCCCGAGCTCCTACAATGAGCAGTTCTTC. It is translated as CASRVTGPSSYNEQFF.